This T cell receptor (beta chain) was captured in a study of blood T cell repertoires in COVID-19 (dated by TCRdb to 2019 to 2021). Regarding the complete study: The collaborator samples originated in the United States, Italy and Spain and spanned the acute and convalescent phases of COVID-19. The material from the prospective study consisted of cDNA or gDNA derived from T cells, B-cell-depleted T cells, or PBMCs. Deeply sampled blood TCRbeta repertoires from subjects exposed to, actively infected with, or recovered from COVID-19 were included in the dataset. The repertoires were released in a freely available public database meant as a resource for research on the immune response to SARS-CoV-2. The samples were drawn from two sources: the first 160 participants of the ongoing ImmuneRACE study, and 1,254 subjects contributed by 6 global collaborators. Nearly every sample came with metadata listing a de-identified subject ID, COVID-19 status, age in years and sex. Where available, HLA class I and class II types were taken from metadata supplied by the sample provider and were not determined by assay-based typing. Overall study results and their limits: How much clinical and demographic metadata was included differed by source and by participant, and the metadata was provided uncurated.

TCRbeta CDR3 regions were amplified from genomic DNA by means of the immunoSEQ Assay, a bias-controlled multiplex PCR. Per the source publication's procedure: Nucleated cell counts per sample were estimated from amplification of reference gene primers within the assay. To quantify the absolute abundance of each unique TCRbeta CDR3 rearrangement, sequence reads were collapsed and filtered. For each sample, productive Simpson clonality was calculated by taking the square root of Simpson's diversity index across productive rearrangements. Entries here come from immuneACCESS through TCRdb and include only in-frame sequences with V and J called. Some clones fail to appear in such tables; in the studies checked, an unresolved V gene covers under half of the shortfall, and the cause of the remainder is unknown. V, J and clone size are taken as reported in that table, and D and trimming were inferred from the DNA itself. Across this sample there are 270,000 or so clones, with about 86% seen only once. Jointly, the top ten make up less than 3% of the sample.

Collaborating institutions collected whole blood in K2EDTA tubes following their own protocols. For TCRbeta analysis, collaborators shipped samples as frozen whole blood, isolated PBMCs, or DNA extracted from either of those sample types. Note on this clone: Its antigen remains undetermined. No per-base quality is available; no much larger clone lies one base away.

The source material was peripheral blood. The clonotype comes from a woman aged 60-70 years with active or convalescent COVID-19.

The CDR3 loop reads CASSITNYGYTF. DNA sequence: TGTGCCAGTAGTATTACTAACTATGGCTACACCTTC. The rearranged segments are TRBV19 and TRBJ1-2; no D gene can be assigned with confidence. Reading from cysteine to phenylalanine, the CDR3 counts 12 amino acids. CDR3 DNA only is kept here, 36 bases in frame from base 1. CDR1 is given as LNHDA and CDR2 as SQIVND, both from the germline V gene (reference sequence). V lost 3 bases and J lost 0 bases; the stretch between them is 2 bases long.